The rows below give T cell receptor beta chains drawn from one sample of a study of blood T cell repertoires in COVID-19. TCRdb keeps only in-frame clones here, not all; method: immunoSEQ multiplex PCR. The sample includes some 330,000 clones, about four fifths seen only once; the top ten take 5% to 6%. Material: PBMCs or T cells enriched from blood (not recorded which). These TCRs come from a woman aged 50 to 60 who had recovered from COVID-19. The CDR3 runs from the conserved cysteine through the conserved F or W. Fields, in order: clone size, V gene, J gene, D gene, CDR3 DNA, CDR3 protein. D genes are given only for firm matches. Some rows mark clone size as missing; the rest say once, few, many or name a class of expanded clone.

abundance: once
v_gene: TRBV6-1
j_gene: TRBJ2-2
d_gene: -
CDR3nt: TGTGCCAGCAGTTCAGGACTGTTGAACACCGGGGAGCTGTTTTTT
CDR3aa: CASSSGLLNTGELFF

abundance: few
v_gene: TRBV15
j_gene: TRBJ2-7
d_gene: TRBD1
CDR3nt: TGTGCCACCAGCAGCCAGGACAGGGGGTACTACGAGCAGTACTTC
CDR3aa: CATSSQDRGYYEQYF

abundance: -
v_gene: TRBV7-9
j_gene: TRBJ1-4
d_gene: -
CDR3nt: TGTGCCAGCAGCTTAGGGTTACTGACTGGAGAAAAACTGTTTTTT
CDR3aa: CASSLGLLTGEKLFF

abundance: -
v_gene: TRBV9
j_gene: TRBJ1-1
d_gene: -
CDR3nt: TGTGCCAGCAGCGTAGGGGACCCCGGGGGGACTGAAGCTTTCTTT
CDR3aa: CASSVGDPGGTEAFF

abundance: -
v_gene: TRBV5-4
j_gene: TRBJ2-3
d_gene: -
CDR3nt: TGTGCCAGCAGCTTGGGACAGATCGGCACAGATACGCAGTATTTT
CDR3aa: CASSLGQIGTDTQYF

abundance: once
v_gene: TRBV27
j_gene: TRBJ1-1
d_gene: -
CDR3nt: TGTGCCAGCAGTTGGGGGACAGAAGCTTTCTTT
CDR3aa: CASSWGTEAFF

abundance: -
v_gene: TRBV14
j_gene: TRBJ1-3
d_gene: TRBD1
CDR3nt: TGTGCCAGCAGTCACGGACAGGGGAAAATCTCTGGAAACACCATATATTTT
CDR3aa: CASSHGQGKISGNTIYF

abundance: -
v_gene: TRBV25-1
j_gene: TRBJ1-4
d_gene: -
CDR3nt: TGTGCCAGCAGTGAATATTGGGGGGGAAGGGAAGAAAAACTGTTTTTT
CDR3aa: CASSEYWGGREEKLFF

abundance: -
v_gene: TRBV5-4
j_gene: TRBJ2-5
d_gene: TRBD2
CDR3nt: TGTGCCAGCAGCCGCGAGACTAGCGGGGTGACTTACTTC
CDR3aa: CASSRETSGVTYF

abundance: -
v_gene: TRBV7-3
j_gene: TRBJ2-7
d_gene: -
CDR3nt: TGTGCCAGCAGCTTATCGGTCGAGGCGGCTCCCTACGAGCAGTACTTC
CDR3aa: CASSLSVEAAPYEQYF

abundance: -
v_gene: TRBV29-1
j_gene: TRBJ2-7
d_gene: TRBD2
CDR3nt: TGCAGCGTTGAAAAAGACTTAGCGGGAGTCTACGAGCAGTACTTC
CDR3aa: CSVEKDLAGVYEQYF

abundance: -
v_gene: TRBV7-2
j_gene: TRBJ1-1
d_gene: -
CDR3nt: TGTGCCAGCAGCTTAACCCCACGCACAGGGATCGTGAACACTGAAGCTTTCTTT
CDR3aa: CASSLTPRTGIVNTEAFF

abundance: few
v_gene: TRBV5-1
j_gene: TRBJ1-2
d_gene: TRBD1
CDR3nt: TGCGCCAGCAGCTCCGGACAGGGCGTATCTGGCTACACCTTC
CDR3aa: CASSSGQGVSGYTF

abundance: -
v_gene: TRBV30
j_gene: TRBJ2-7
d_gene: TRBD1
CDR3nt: TGTGCCTGGAGTCTAGGGACAGGGTCCGAGCAGTACTTC
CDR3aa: CAWSLGTGSEQYF

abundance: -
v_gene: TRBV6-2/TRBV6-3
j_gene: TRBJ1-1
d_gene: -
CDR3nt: TGTGCCAGCAGTTACTATGGCCGCGGGAACACTGAAGCTTTCTTT
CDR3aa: CASSYYGRGNTEAFF

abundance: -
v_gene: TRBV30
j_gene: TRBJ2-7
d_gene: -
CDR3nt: TGTGCCGGCGCGAGCGGAGCCTACGAGCAGTACTTC
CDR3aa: CAGASGAYEQYF

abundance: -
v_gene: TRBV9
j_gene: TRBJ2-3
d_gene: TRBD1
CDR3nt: TGTGCCAGCAGCCCTCAAAGGACAGGGGGCTTAGATACGCAGTATTTT
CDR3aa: CASSPQRTGGLDTQYF

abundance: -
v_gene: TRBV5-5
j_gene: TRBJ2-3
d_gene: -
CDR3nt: TGTGCCAGCTCAAACATGCGCGGGGGCGGAGATACGCAGTATTTT
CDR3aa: CASSNMRGGGDTQYF

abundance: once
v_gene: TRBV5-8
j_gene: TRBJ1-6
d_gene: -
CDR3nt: TGTGCCAGCCCATACGCGATTAATTCACCCCTCCACTTT
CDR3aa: CASPYAINSPLHF

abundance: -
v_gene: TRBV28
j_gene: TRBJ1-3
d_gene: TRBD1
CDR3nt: TGTGCCAGCAGTTCGGGACAGAACTCTGGAAACACCATATATTTT
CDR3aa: CASSSGQNSGNTIYF

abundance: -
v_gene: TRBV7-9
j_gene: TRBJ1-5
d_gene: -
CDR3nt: TGTGCCAGCAGCCCCACTGGGGGGGGACAGCCCCAGCATTTT
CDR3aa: CASSPTGGGQPQHF

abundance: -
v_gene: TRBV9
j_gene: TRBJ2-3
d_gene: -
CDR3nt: TGTGCCAGCAGCGTACTTGGGGGAGGCGCAGATACGCAGTATTTT
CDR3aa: CASSVLGGGADTQYF

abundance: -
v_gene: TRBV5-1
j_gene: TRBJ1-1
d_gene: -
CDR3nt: TGCGCCAGCAGCCTGGGTACAGGGCTGAACACTGAAGCTTTCTTT
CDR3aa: CASSLGTGLNTEAFF

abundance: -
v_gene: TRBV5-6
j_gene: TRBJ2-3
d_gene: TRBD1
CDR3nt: TGTGCCAGCAGCTTGCGCAAGGCGGGACAGGAGTATTTT
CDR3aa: CASSLRKAGQEYF

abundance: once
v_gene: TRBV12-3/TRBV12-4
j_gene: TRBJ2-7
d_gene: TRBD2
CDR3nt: TGTGCCAGCAGGGGGGGGTTATCGGGCGAGCAGTACTTC
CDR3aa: CASRGGLSGEQYF

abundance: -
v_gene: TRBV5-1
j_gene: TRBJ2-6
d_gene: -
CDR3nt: TGCGCCAGCAGCTTAGTACCGAGCTCTGGGGCCAACGTCCTGACTTTC
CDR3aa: CASSLVPSSGANVLTF

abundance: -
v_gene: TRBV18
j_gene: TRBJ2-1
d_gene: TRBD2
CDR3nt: TGTGCCAGCTCACCCGGGGACTACTACAATGAGCAGTTCTTC
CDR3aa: CASSPGDYYNEQFF

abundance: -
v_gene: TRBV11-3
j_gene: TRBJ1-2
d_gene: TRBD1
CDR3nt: TGTGCCAGCAGCTTCGGGACAGGGGGCAACTATGGCTACACCTTC
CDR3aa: CASSFGTGGNYGYTF

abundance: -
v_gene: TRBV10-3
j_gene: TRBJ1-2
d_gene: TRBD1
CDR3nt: TGTGCCATCACTGGACAGGGGGCTAACTATGGCTACACCTTC
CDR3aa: CAITGQGANYGYTF

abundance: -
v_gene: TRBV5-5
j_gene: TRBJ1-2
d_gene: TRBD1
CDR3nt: TGTGCCAGCAGCTTGGGACAGGGTTCTTCTGTTTATGGCTACACCTTC
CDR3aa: CASSLGQGSSVYGYTF

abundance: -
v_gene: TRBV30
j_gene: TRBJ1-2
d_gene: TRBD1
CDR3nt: TGTGCCTGGCAGAGAACAGGGGGCGACTATGGCTACACCTTC
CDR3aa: CAWQRTGGDYGYTF

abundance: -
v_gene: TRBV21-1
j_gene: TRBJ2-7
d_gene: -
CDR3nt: TGTGCCAGCAGCACCCCGCTGGGGACAGACTACCACTACGAGCAGTACTTC
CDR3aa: CASSTPLGTDYHYEQYF

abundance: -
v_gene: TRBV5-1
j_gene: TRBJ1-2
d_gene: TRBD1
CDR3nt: TGCGCCAGCAGCTTGGAACAGGGGTTTGAAGGCTACACCTTC
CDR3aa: CASSLEQGFEGYTF

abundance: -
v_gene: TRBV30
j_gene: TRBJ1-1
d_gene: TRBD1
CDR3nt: TGTGCCTGGACGGACAGGGGCACTGAAGCTTTCTTT
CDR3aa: CAWTDRGTEAFF

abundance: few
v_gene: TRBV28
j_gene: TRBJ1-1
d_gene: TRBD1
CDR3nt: TGTGCCAGCAGTTTCAACAGGGGATACACTGAAGCTTTCTTT
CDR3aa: CASSFNRGYTEAFF

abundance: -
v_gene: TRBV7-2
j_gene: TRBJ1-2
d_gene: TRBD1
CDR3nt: TGTGCCAGCAGCCTTGGGACAGGGGGCGTTCATGGCTACACCTTC
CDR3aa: CASSLGTGGVHGYTF

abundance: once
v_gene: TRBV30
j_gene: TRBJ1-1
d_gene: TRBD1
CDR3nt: TGTGCCTGGGCCTTGGGACAGGGGAACACTGAAGCTTTCTTT
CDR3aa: CAWALGQGNTEAFF

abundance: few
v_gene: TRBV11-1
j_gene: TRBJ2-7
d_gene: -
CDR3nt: TGTGCCAGCAGCTTAGCGCTGTCAGCTAGTTTATCCTACGAGCAGTACTTC
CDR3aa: CASSLALSASLSYEQYF

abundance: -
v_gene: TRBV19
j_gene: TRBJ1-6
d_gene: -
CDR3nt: TGTGCCAGTAGTCGACAGAATTCACCCCTCCACTTT
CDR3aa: CASSRQNSPLHF

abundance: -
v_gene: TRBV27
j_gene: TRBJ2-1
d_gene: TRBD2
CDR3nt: TGTGCCAGCAGTCTCAGACTAGCGGGTGAGCAGTTCTTC
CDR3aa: CASSLRLAGEQFF

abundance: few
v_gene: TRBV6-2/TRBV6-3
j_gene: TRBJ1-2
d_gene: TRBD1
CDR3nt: TGTGCCAGCAGCCCATCAATCGGGAACCGGGACAGGAGGAACTATGGCTACACCTTC
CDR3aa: CASSPSIGNRDRRNYGYTF

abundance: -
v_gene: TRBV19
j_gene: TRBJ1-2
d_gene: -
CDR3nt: TGTGCCAGTACAAACAGGGCTAACTATGGCTACACCTTC
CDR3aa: CASTNRANYGYTF

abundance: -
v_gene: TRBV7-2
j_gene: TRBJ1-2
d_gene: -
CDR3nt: TGTGCCAGCAGCTCATGGCCGCCACGATCTAACTATGGCTACACCTTC
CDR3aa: CASSSWPPRSNYGYTF

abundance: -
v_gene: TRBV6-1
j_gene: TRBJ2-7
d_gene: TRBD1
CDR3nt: TGTGCCAGCAGTGAGGCAGGACAGGGCTACGAGCAGTACTTC
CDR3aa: CASSEAGQGYEQYF

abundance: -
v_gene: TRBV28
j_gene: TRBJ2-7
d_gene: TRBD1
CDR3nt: TGTGCCAGCAGTAAGACAGGGGTTTGGGCCTACGAGCAGTACTTC
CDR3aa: CASSKTGVWAYEQYF

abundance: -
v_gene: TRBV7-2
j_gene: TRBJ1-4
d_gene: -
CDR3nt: TGTGCCAGCAGCTTAGCGGGATGGAGGCATGAAAAACTGTTTTTT
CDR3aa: CASSLAGWRHEKLFF

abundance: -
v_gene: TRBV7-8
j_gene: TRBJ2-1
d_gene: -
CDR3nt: TGTGCCAGCAACGGGGGGCTGTACAATGAGCAGTTCTTC
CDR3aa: CASNGGLYNEQFF

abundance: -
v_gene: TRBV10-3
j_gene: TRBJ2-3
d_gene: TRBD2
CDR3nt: TGTGCCATCAGTGGGGGTAGCGGGGCGGGAGATACGCAGTATTTT
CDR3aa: CAISGGSGAGDTQYF

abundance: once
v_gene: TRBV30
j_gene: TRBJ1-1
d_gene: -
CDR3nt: TGTGCCTGGACCGCCGGGGTAGGGAACACTGAAGCTTTCTTT
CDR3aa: CAWTAGVGNTEAFF

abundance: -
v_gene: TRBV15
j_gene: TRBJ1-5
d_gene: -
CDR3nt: TGTGCCACCAGCAGAGCAGGGGCGAGCAATCAGCCCCAGCATTTT
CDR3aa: CATSRAGASNQPQHF

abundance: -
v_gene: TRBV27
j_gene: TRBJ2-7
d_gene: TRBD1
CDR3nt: TGTGCCAGCAGTTTGTGGACAGGGTCCTACGAGCAGTACTTC
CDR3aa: CASSLWTGSYEQYF

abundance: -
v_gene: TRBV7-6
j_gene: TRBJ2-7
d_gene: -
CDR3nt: TGTGCCAGCAGCCCCCGAGGTGAGGGTAGCTCCTACGAGCAGTACTTC
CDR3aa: CASSPRGEGSSYEQYF